The rows below give T cell receptor beta chains drawn from one sample of a study of T cells in Graves' hyperthyroidism and ophthalmopathy. One entry per CDR3 protein, called by TCRdb with MiXCR from the multiplex PCR reads. Among roughly 640,000 distinct CDR3 sequences listed, about a sixth were seen once. The sequencing input was blood. These receptors came from a middle-aged woman with Graves' ophthalmopathy. The CDR3 runs from the conserved cysteine through the conserved F or W. The D gene is left open where the match is weak. Size is stated for part of the rows, as once, few or many counts, or as a class when the clone is expanded.

>TRBJ2-5|many|TRBV11-2|TRBD2
TGTGCCAGCAGCTCCCCCGGGACTAGCGGGGGGCCCCAGTACTTC
CASSSPGTSGGPQYF
>TRBJ2-3|few|TRBV7-9|NA
TGTGCCAGCAGCTCGTACAGTGTCGGGGGAGGCACAGATACGCAGTATTTT
CASSSYSVGGGTDTQYF
>TRBJ1-1|few|TRBV4-1|TRBD1
TGCGCCAGCAGCCAGCCTCAAGAGCAGGGGGCGAACACTGAAGCTTTCTTT
CASSQPQEQGANTEAFF
>TRBJ2-2|NA|TRBV20-1|NA
TGCAGTGCTCCAGGACAGCCCGGGGAGCTGTTTTTT
CSAPGQPGELFF
>TRBJ1-6|NA|TRBV12-3/TRBV12-4|NA
TGTGCCAGCCGGCGCGGTGGCCCCTCCTATAATTCACCCCTCCACTTT
CASRRGGPSYNSPLHF
>TRBJ1-3|NA|TRBV3-1|NA
TGTGCCAGCAGCCAACGAGGGTCTGGAAACACCATATATTTT
CASSQRGSGNTIYF
>TRBJ1-5|NA|TRBV7-3|NA
TGTGCCAGCAGCTTAACGGCTGGGGAGCCCCAGCATTTT
CASSLTAGEPQHF
>TRBJ2-1|many|TRBV20-1|TRBD2
TGCAGTGCTGTGGGACTACAAACCAATGAGCAGTTCTTC
CSAVGLQTNEQFF
>TRBJ1-5|NA|TRBV9|NA
TGTGCCAGCAGCGTAGCAGAAGAACAGCCCCAGCATTTT
CASSVAEEQPQHF
>TRBJ2-3|few|TRBV5-1|NA
TGCGCCAGCAGTTGGGACATAACCTCAGATACGCAGTATTTT
CASSWDITSDTQYF
>TRBJ1-5|many|TRBV12-3/TRBV12-4|NA
TGTGCCAGCAGTTTAAGGGAGGTTTGGGATGGCAATCAGCCCCAGCATTTT
CASSLREVWDGNQPQHF
>TRBJ1-6|few|TRBV20-1|NA
TGCAGTGCTAGCCGGGGTCTGAATAATTCACCCCTCCACTTT
CSASRGLNNSPLHF
>TRBJ2-1|many|TRBV20-1|NA
TGCAGTGCTAGCCTGCAGGCCTTCTCCTACAATGAGCAGTTCTTC
CSASLQAFSYNEQFF
>TRBJ2-4|many|TRBV2|TRBD1
TGTGCCAGCAGTGCCGGACAGGGGGAGATAAACATTCAGTACTTC
CASSAGQGEINIQYF